The present T cell receptor (beta chain) was sequenced within a study of blood T cell repertoires in COVID-19. Across the study: Both acute and convalescent COVID-19 samples were obtained from the United States, Italy and Spain. Sample material is recorded as cDNA or gDNA derived from T cells, B-cell-depleted T cells, or PBMCs.

Authors' analysis steps: Amplifying reference gene primers gave estimates of nucleated cell counts. The data were produced by immunoSEQ multiplex PCR, yet TCRdb's version contains in-frame clones alone and is incomplete. D and trimming come from the DNA, and the V and J calls and clone size come from that table. The data show approximately 150,000 clones, around four fifths seen once. The germline CDR1 and CDR2 sequences are SGHRS and YFSETQ. This CDR3 has 14 amino acids. After removal of 0 bases from V and 7 bases from J, the junction contained 2 bases not matched to a gene. Sequencing was performed on peripheral blood. This rearrangement joins TRBV5-1 to TRBJ1-4, with 8 nucleotides matching TRBD1. This clonotype was sampled from a woman older than 75 with acute or convalescent COVID-19. CDR3 in amino acids: CASSLGQGSEKLFF. Here the CDR3 DNA reads TGCGCCAGCAGCTTGGGACAGGGGAGTGAAAAACTGTTTTTT.